What follows are 29 T cell receptor beta chains derived from one specimen sequenced in a study of Ad26.COV2.S vaccination and SARS-CoV-2 variants. The table came from immunoSEQ multiplex PCR; TCRdb's copy has only in-frame clones and leaves some out. The sample records fewer than 400,000 clones, around four fifths being singletons. Indicated treatment: 15 to 20 received Ad26.COV2.S at low or high dose, single or two shots; several received placebo; per-sample allocation not given. The samples date from day 63 after the first vaccine or placebo injection. Sample: peripheral blood, taken in a trial of Ad26.COV2.S vaccine versus placebo. The receptors were sampled from a person between 18 and 60 years old who received the Ad26.COV2.S COVID-19 vaccine or a placebo.

The rearrangement links TRBV18 to TRBJ1-2, with a tentative D call TRBD1 (6 bases). V was pared by 4 bases and J by 3 bases, with 21 bases between. The CDR3 extends over 17 amino acids. CDR1 and CDR2 from the germline V gene are KGHSH and LQKENI. CDR3 region: CASSLHSPKQGDYGYTF. In nucleotides, the CDR3 is TGTGCCAGCTCACTCCATTCGCCTAAACAGGGAGACTATGGCTACACCTTC.

This sequence joins TRBV29-1 and TRBJ2-7, with D hard to call. The V gene's germline CDR1 is SQVTM and CDR2 ANQGSEA. Trimming shortened V by 4 bases and J by 2 bases, and 9 bases separated the two germline ends. This CDR3 has 12 amino acids. The CDR3 DNA is TGCAGCGTTGGAGAAGCGACCTACGAGCAGTACTTC. Encoded protein: CSVGEATYEQYF.

The chain recombines TRBV20-1 with TRBJ2-1, with a weak D call TRBD2 (6 bases). Germline assignment: CDR1 DFQATT and CDR2 SNEGSKA (reference sequence). V was trimmed by 3 bases and J by 5 bases, leaving 17 bases between them. The CDR3 runs 15 residues. CDR3 region: CSASNRERVDNEQFF. The CDR3 DNA reads TGCAGTGCTAGTAATCGGGAGAGGGTAGACAATGAGCAGTTCTTC.

This chain connects TRBV3-1 (or the pseudogene TRBV3-2) to TRBJ2-1; D remains unclear. V dropped 4 bases and J dropped 6 bases, with 10 bases sitting between them. Germline loops: CDR1 LGHDT, CDR2 YNNKEL (reference sequence). The CDR3 consists of 13 residues. CDR3 sequence (DNA): TGTGCCAGCAGCCGCGGACCGGTCAATGAGCAGTTCTTC. Its translation is CASSRGPVNEQFF.

This clone has only a few counts. V usage is TRBV9 and J usage is TRBJ1-5; D possibly corresponds to TRBD1 (6 bases). The ends were cut back, 3 bases at V and 7 bases at J, with 14 bases in the middle. This CDR3 region has 14 residues. Germline V gene lookup returns CDR1 SGDLS and CDR2 YYNGEE. CDR3 coding DNA: TGTGCCAGCAGCGCACAGGGTTCAGGGCAGCCCCAGCATTTT. Its translation is CASSAQGSGQPQHF. Filled out from reference TRBV9 and TRBJ1-5, the complete variable domain reads DSGVTQTPKHLITATGQRVTLRCSPRSGDLSVYWYQQSLDQGLQFLIQYYNGEERAKGNILERFSAQQFPDLHSELNLSSLELGDSALYFCASSAQGSGQPQHFGDGTRLSIL.

The chain links TRBV7-9 to TRBJ2-5; D uncertain. This CDR3 is 13 amino acids long. V shed 10 bases and J shed 5 bases, with 17 bases lying between them. Germline CDR1 and CDR2: SEHNR and FQNEAQ (reference sequence). The CDR3 here is CATQTVPPETQYF. The CDR3 DNA is TGTGCCACCCAGACGGTCCCCCCCGAGACCCAGTACTTC.

This CDR3 reads CASSQDSTSGGAGEQFF. In DNA form, the CDR3 reads TGTGCCAGCAGCCAAGATTCAACTAGCGGGGGGGCAGGTGAGCAGTTCTTC. The chain is built from TRBV4-2 and TRBJ2-1, with TRBD2 identical over 13 bases. The CDR3 spans 17 residues. CDR1 is LGHNA and CDR2 is YNFKEQ in the germline V gene. Trimming took 0 bases from V and 9 from J; bases not matched to a gene: 8.

The genes are TRBV5-4 and TRBJ1-1; D not certain. CDR1 and CDR2 from the germline V gene are SGHNT and YYREEE (reference sequence). V was shortened by 4 bases and J by 0 bases, with 10 bases between the two germline ends. The CDR3 is 14 residues long. The CDR3 loop is CASSEGSLNTEAFF. Here the CDR3 DNA reads TGTGCCAGCAGCGAGGGTTCTTTGAACACTGAAGCTTTCTTT.

The V gene is TRBV30, the J gene TRBJ1-1, with 7 positions matching TRBD1. The germline V gene has CDR1 GTSNPN and CDR2 SVGIG (reference sequence). This CDR3 has 14 residues. Germline trimming cut 3 bases from V and 3 bases from J; bases unmatched to any gene: 7. The CDR3 reads CAWRGDSGDTEAFF. The DNA of the CDR3 is TGTGCCTGGAGAGGGGACAGCGGAGACACTGAAGCTTTCTTT.

The J gene is TRBJ2-1, the V gene TRBV11-2; TRBD1 is a possible D gene (5 bases). Trimming cost V 4 bases and J 3 bases, with 7 bases left between them. The CDR3 totals 13 residues. The germline gives CDR1 SGHAT, CDR2 FQNNGV. CDR3 coding DNA: TGTGCCAGCAGCTCGACAGTCTACAATGAGCAGTTCTTC. Translation gives CASSSTVYNEQFF.

The chain uses TRBV5-1 and TRBJ1-1, with no clear D. V lost 6 bases and J lost 0, with 15 bases in between. The germline V gene has CDR1 SGHRS and CDR2 YFSETQ. The length of the CDR3 is 15 residues. The CDR3 loop is CASTRAGSLNTEAFF. The CDR3 DNA follows: TGCGCCAGCACCCGGGCGGGCAGTTTGAACACTGAAGCTTTCTTT.

The chain recombines TRBV29-1 with TRBJ2-7, with D possibly being TRBD1 (6 bases). Germline CDR1 SQVTM, CDR2 ANQGSEA. CDR3 length: 12 amino acids. The V gene lost 6 bases and the J gene lost 0 bases, with 9 bases spanning the gap. The CDR3 is CSVGQPSYEQYF. The CDR3 region has the DNA TGCAGCGTCGGACAGCCCTCCTACGAGCAGTACTTC.

The chain couples TRBV28 to TRBJ1-2; 9 bases map to TRBD1. Germline values: CDR1 MDHEN, CDR2 SYDVKM. The CDR3 length is 16 residues. With 6 bases clipped from V and 4 bases from J, the junction kept 12 bases outside the gene matches. CDR3 in amino acids: CASRYPTGGFVYGYTF. CDR3 DNA sequence: TGTGCCAGCAGATACCCGACAGGGGGTTTCGTCTATGGCTACACCTTC.

The chain uses TRBV10-1 and TRBJ2-1; TRBD2 agrees at 8 bases. J lost 9 bases, V lost 8 bases, and 18 bases had no gene match. This CDR3 comprises 16 residues. In germline, CDR1 is WNHNN, CDR2 SYGVQD (reference sequence). CDR3: CASCNRTSRWGVEQFF. CDR3 bases: TGCGCCAGCTGCAACCGGACTAGCCGCTGGGGGGTTGAGCAGTTCTTC.

This chain joins TRBV2 and TRBJ2-1, with D unresolved. Germline loops: CDR1 SNHLY, CDR2 FYNNEI. This CDR3 is 13 amino acids long. V was shortened by 6 bases and J by 1 base, with 7 bases between the two germline ends. CDR3 region: CASRRLSYNEQFF. As DNA, the CDR3 is TGTGCCAGCAGGAGGTTATCCTACAATGAGCAGTTCTTC.

The CDR3 nucleotides read TGTGCCAGCAGCTTGCGGGTATACACTGAAGCTTTCTTT. Residues: CASSLRVYTEAFF. The rearrangement joins TRBV5-5 to TRBJ1-1; the D is unclear. CDR1 and CDR2 (germline): SGHKS, YYEKEE (reference sequence). The CDR3 runs to 13 residues. V was cut by 1 base and J by 3 bases, with 7 bases left in between.

The V call is TRBV7-2, the J call TRBJ1-1; 7 positions agree with TRBD1. The CDR3 spans 13 residues. V dropped 6 bases and J dropped 3; count of bases not matched to a gene: 4. Germline V CDR1 and CDR2: SGHTA, FQGNSA. As DNA, the CDR3 is TGTGCCAGCAGTTTACAGGGGTACACTGAAGCTTTCTTT. Residues: CASSLQGYTEAFF.

This chain connects TRBV6-6 to TRBJ2-2; the match to TRBD2 covers 7 bases. The CDR3 runs 15 residues. The germline CDR1 and CDR2 sequences are MNHNY and SVGAGI (reference sequence). Losses at the gene ends were 4 bases for V and 2 bases for J; bases not matched to a gene: 4. CDR3 DNA sequence: TGTGCCAGCAGTTTGCCGGGACTAAACACCGGGGAGCTGTTTTTT. This sequence encodes CASSLPGLNTGELFF.

The chain is built from TRBV27 and TRBJ2-7; 7 bases map to TRBD2. The germline CDR1 and CDR2 sequences are MNHEY and SMNVEV (reference sequence). The V segment lost 6 bases and the J segment 6 bases; nucleotides outside the gene matches: 26. The CDR3 loop spans 19 amino acids. CDR3 in amino acids: CASSRNAPSGRGKIAEQYF. The CDR3 bases are TGTGCCAGCAGCCGAAACGCTCCCTCGGGGCGGGGGAAAATTGCCGAGCAGTACTTC.

The V and J genes are TRBV2 and TRBJ2-7; unclear D gene. This CDR3 is built from 15 residues. The germline V and J ends were trimmed by 6 bases and 0 bases, with 15 bases remaining between them. Germline V CDR1 and CDR2: SNHLY, FYNNEI. The CDR3 nucleotides are TGTGCCAGCAGCGGTGACGAAAGGAGCTCCTACGAGCAGTACTTC. Amino acids: CASSGDERSSYEQYF.

This chain connects TRBV7-9 to TRBJ1-3; unclear D gene. This CDR3 spans 14 amino acids. Deletions cut 4 bases from V and 4 bases from J, with 11 bases between. The V gene's germline CDR1 is SEHNR and CDR2 FQNEAQ (reference sequence). This chain's CDR3 is CASSSSWVGNTIYF. The CDR3 DNA follows: TGTGCCAGCAGCTCATCATGGGTAGGAAACACCATATATTTT.

The chain recombines TRBV7-9 with TRBJ1-6, with D unresolved. Germline lookup yields CDR1 SEHNR and CDR2 FQNEAQ (reference sequence). CDR3 size: 12 residues. V dropped 1 base and J dropped 10 bases, with 5 bases sitting between them. CDR3 protein: CASSLVVSPLHF. The CDR3 DNA sequence: TGTGCCAGCAGCTTAGTGGTATCACCCCTCCACTTT.

Many counts were recorded for this clone. The chain links TRBV4-2 to TRBJ2-5; TRBD1 is a possible D gene (5 bases). This CDR3 spans 16 amino acids. Trimming stripped 1 base from V and 5 bases from J, with 17 bases between. Germline loops: CDR1 LGHNA, CDR2 YNFKEQ. This chain's CDR3 is CASSQGKGQGYETQYF. CDR3 coding DNA: TGTGCCAGCAGCCAAGGAAAGGGGCAGGGCTACGAGACCCAGTACTTC.

The chain employs TRBV7-3 and TRBJ2-1; D gene uncertain. V was shortened by 1 base and J by 0 bases, with 1 base between the two germline ends. The CDR3 is 13 amino acids. Germline CDR1 is SGHTA and CDR2 is FQGTGA. CDR3 in DNA: TGTGCCAGCAGCTTAAGCTCCTACAATGAGCAGTTCTTC. Translating gives CASSLSSYNEQFF.

The chain couples TRBV15 to TRBJ1-4; D is ambiguous. This CDR3 contains 14 residues. Germline V lookup: CDR1 LNHNV, CDR2 YYDKDF (reference sequence). V lost 4 bases, J lost 5 bases, and 11 bases lay in between. The CDR3 sequence is CATSKRWGNEKLFF. The CDR3 nucleotides are TGTGCCACCAGCAAGAGATGGGGAAATGAAAAACTGTTTTTT.

V gene TRBV7-3 combines with J gene TRBJ2-3; D gene uncertain. Germline-derived CDR1 and CDR2 are SGHTA and FQGTGA. This CDR3 spans 14 amino acids. Trimming shortened V by 0 bases and J by 6 bases, and 10 bases separated the two germline ends. CDR3 in amino acids: CASSLTRHGDTQYF. The DNA for the CDR3 is TGTGCCAGCAGCTTAACCCGGCACGGGGATACGCAGTATTTT. The full variable domain, rest sourced from reference TRBV7-3 and TRBJ2-3, is GAGVSQTPSNKVTEKGKYVELRCDPISGHTALYWYRQSLGQGPEFLIYFQGTGAADDSGLPNDRFFAVRPEGSVSTLKIQRTERGDSAVYLCASSLTRHGDTQYFGPGTRLTVL.

The chain recombines TRBV5-1 with TRBJ2-7; 8 positions agree with TRBD1. The CDR3 length is 15 residues. The J segment lost 1 base and the V segment lost 4 bases, leaving 7 bases of the junction unmatched. Germline V gene data show CDR1 as SGHRS and CDR2 as YFSETQ. Written as DNA, the CDR3 is TGCGCCAGCAGCCGCGGACAGGGCAATTCCTACGAGCAGTACTTC. Its translation: CASSRGQGNSYEQYF.

The genes are TRBV3-1 (or the pseudogene TRBV3-2) and TRBJ1-2, with 10 bases matching TRBD1. CDR1 and CDR2 from the germline V gene are LGHDT and YNNKEL (reference sequence). With V trimmed by 1 base and J by 5 bases, 4 bases remained unmatched. The CDR3 consists of 15 residues. CDR3 region: CASSQGQGARYGYTF. The CDR3 coding sequence is TGTGCCAGCAGCCAAGGACAGGGGGCGCGGTATGGCTACACCTTC.

The V gene is TRBV24-1, the J gene TRBJ1-5; 8 bases are a match to TRBD1. Germline V CDR1 and CDR2: KGHDR, SFDVKD. V trimming: 5 bases; J trimming: 7 bases; junction bases outside the gene matches: 9. The CDR3 totals 15 residues. CDR3 coding DNA: TGTGCCACCAGTGGACAGGGGACCAAGGGACAGCCCCAGCATTTT. Protein: CATSGQGTKGQPQHF.